Presented here are 25 T cell receptor beta chains from one specimen sequenced in a study of blood T cells in healthy people across ages. For the second PCR, which ran for about 7 to 12 cycles, a sample-barcoded 5' primer and a J-beta primer mix were used. In TCRdb, the 5' RACE reads were re-called with MiXCR into one record per CDR3 protein. The sample carries roughly 1,100,000 distinct CDR3 sequences, 25% recorded once. These data were likewise used in another study, on T cells of mothers and their children.

The sequencing sample was made of blood. The receptor source for this set is a girl aged 2-9 years in good health.

The rearrangement joins TRBV20-1 to TRBJ2-7; 10 nucleotides match TRBD2. V dropped 5 bases and J dropped 2; count of bases not matched to a gene: 9. The germline V gene encodes CDR1 DFQATT and CDR2 SNEGSKA (reference sequence). This CDR3 is 15 amino acids long. Here the CDR3 reads CSAATILAGTYEQYF. Here the CDR3 DNA reads TGCAGTGCTGCGACGATACTAGCGGGAACCTACGAGCAGTACTTC.

This clonotype has just a few counts. The rearrangement uses TRBV3-1 and TRBJ2-7, with TRBD2 as a possible D gene (6 bases). V gave up 0 bases and J gave up 5 bases, with 11 bases separating them. The CDR3 length is 14 residues. CDR1 and CDR2 from the germline V gene are LGHDT and YNNKEL (reference sequence). This CDR3 is CASSQDPGGDEQYF. The CDR3 DNA follows: TGTGCCAGCAGCCAAGATCCTGGAGGGGACGAGCAGTACTTC.

This clonotype has just a few counts. CDR3 DNA: TGTGCCAGTACCTATGACGGGAATACGCAGTATTTT. Encoded protein: CASTYDGNTQYF. V and J are TRBV19 and TRBJ2-3, with TRBD2 as a possible D gene (5 bases). V gave up 7 bases and J gave up 7 bases, with 12 bases separating them. Germline loops: CDR1 LNHDA, CDR2 SQIVND (reference sequence). The CDR3 has 12 residues.

The chain has TRBV4-3 and TRBJ1-6; D is ambiguous. The germline CDR1 and CDR2 sequences are LGHNA and YSLEER. There are 13 residues in the CDR3. Deletions cut 0 bases from V and 12 bases from J, with 9 bases between. CDR3 in amino acids: CASSQDGERPLHF. The CDR3 DNA sequence: TGCGCCAGCAGCCAAGACGGAGAGCGACCCCTCCACTTT.

This clonotype was recorded at least ten times. V usage is TRBV7-3 and J usage is TRBJ2-5; 12 nucleotides agree with TRBD2. The J call may not be correct, given that the DNA end is closer to TRBJ2-7. The germline gives CDR1 SGHTA, CDR2 FQGTGA. This CDR3 spans 14 amino acids. CDR3 DNA: TGTGCCAGCAGCCTAGCGGGAGGGCCTGACGAGCAGTACTTC. Translation gives CASSLAGGPDEQYF.

This clonotype has just a few counts. This chain joins TRBV24-1 and TRBJ2-3; 9 nucleotides match TRBD2. V lost 4 bases, J lost 3 bases, and 4 bases stayed unmatched. This CDR3 region has 15 residues. Germline V gives CDR1 KGHDR, CDR2 SFDVKD. CDR3 residues: CATSEGGGATDTQYF. CDR3 nucleotide sequence: TGTGCCACCAGTGAAGGCGGGGGGGCTACAGATACGCAGTATTTT.

The sample holds a few counts of this clonotype. The rearrangement uses TRBV10-3 and TRBJ2-5; possible D gene TRBD1, 5 bases. This CDR3 comprises 13 residues. V was clipped by 4 bases and J by 3 bases, with 9 bases between them. CDR1 ENHRY and CDR2 SYGVKD come from the germline V gene. CDR3 in amino acids: CAISVDREETQYF. In DNA, the CDR3 is TGTGCCATCAGTGTTGACAGAGAAGAGACCCAGTACTTC.

The rearrangement links TRBV10-3 to TRBJ2-7; D is uncertain. Per germline, CDR1 ENHRY and CDR2 SYGVKD. CDR3 size: 15 residues. Trimming took 6 bases from V and 1 from J, leaving 16 bases between them. CDR3 residues: CAISSGLVVSYEQYF. CDR3 in DNA: TGTGCCATCAGCTCGGGTCTAGTCGTTTCCTACGAGCAGTACTTC.

This clonotype showed up many times. The chain joins TRBV12-3 or TRBV12-4 to TRBJ1-4; perhaps TRBD1 as D (5 bases). The germline V and J ends were trimmed by 3 bases and 11 bases, with 10 bases remaining between them. This CDR3 comprises 12 residues. CDR3 DNA sequence: TGTGCCAGCAGTTTGGGGGGTCGGAAACTGTTTTTT. Encoded protein: CASSLGGRKLFF.

This clonotype came up once. The gene calls are TRBV11-2 and TRBJ2-3; D possibly corresponds to TRBD2 (6 bases). The CDR3 has 18 residues. Trimming stripped 2 bases from V and 4 bases from J, with 22 bases between. Per the germline V gene, CDR1 is SGHAT and CDR2 is FQNNGV. Here the CDR3 reads CASSLLAPQAPGADTQYF. Here the CDR3 DNA reads TGTGCCAGCAGCTTATTGGCCCCGCAGGCCCCGGGGGCAGATACGCAGTATTTT.

A few counts support this clonotype. The chain joins TRBV28 to TRBJ1-2, with D unclear. V dropped 2 bases and J dropped 8 bases, with 12 bases sitting between them. Per the germline V gene, CDR1 is MDHEN and CDR2 is SYDVKM. The CDR3 covers 13 residues. CDR3 coding DNA: TGTGCCAGCAGTTTAGTACAGACCGCGGGCTACACCTTC. Translated: CASSLVQTAGYTF.

This clonotype was counted a few times. The V call is TRBV5-1, the J call TRBJ2-5; 8 positions agree with TRBD1. The end of the DNA fits TRBJ2-7 better, so the J call may be wrong. The CDR3 sequence is 16 residues long. The germline gives CDR1 SGHRS, CDR2 YFSETQ. CDR3 in amino acids: CASSGNRQGLTYEQYF. CDR3 DNA: TGCGCCAGCAGCGGGAATAGACAGGGGCTTACCTACGAGCAGTACTTC.

This clonotype has more than one count but fewer than ten. The genes are TRBV10-3 and TRBJ2-1; a possible D gene is TRBD2 (5 bases). V was pared by 10 bases and J by 15 bases, with 19 bases between. Germline CDR1 ENHRY, CDR2 SYGVKD. The CDR3 extends over 11 amino acids. The DNA for the CDR3 is TGTGCCACCCGGGGTCGTGGATGGTCGTTCTTC. Translated, it gives CATRGRGWSFF.

The chain employs TRBV7-2 and TRBJ2-5; D is ambiguous. The CDR3 sequence is 13 residues long. The germline V and J ends were trimmed by 4 bases and 5 bases, with 11 bases remaining between them. In germline, CDR1 is SGHTA, CDR2 FQGNSA. The CDR3 here is CASSSESRETQYF. In DNA form, the CDR3 reads TGTGCCAGCAGCTCCGAGAGCCGGGAGACCCAGTACTTC.

The chain employs TRBV4-1 and TRBJ2-3; 7 positions match TRBD1. Looked up from germline, CDR1 is MGHRA and CDR2 is YSYEKL. Trimming at V came to 0 bases and at J to 4 bases, leaving 4 bases not matched to a gene. CDR3 length equals 15 residues. The CDR3 nucleotides are TGCGCCAGCAGCCAAGATTGGCAGGGGGCAGATACGCAGTATTTT. Translated, it gives CASSQDWQGADTQYF.

The chain joins TRBV21-1 to TRBJ1-2. TRBV21-1 is assigned pseudogene status. This CDR3 is built from 13 residues. CDR3 amino acids: CASSRIYYYGYTF. The CDR3 DNA sequence: TGTGCCAGCAGCAGAATTTACTACTATGGCTACACCTTC.

This chain joins TRBV7-9 and TRBJ2-7; 7 positions agree with TRBD1. The CDR3 sequence is 16 residues long. Per the germline V gene, CDR1 is SEHNR and CDR2 is FQNEAQ (reference sequence). The V gene end was trimmed by 2 bases and the J gene end by 0 bases; junction bases not matched to a gene: 7. The CDR3 reads CASSLISGTDSYEQYF. As DNA, the CDR3 is TGTGCCAGCAGCTTAATCTCCGGGACAGACTCCTACGAGCAGTACTTC.

This clonotype was counted a few times. The CDR3 coding sequence is TGTGCCATCAGTGAACAGCCGAGCCTTAACACTGAAGCTTTCTTT. As protein: CAISEQPSLNTEAFF. The chain is built from TRBV10-3 and TRBJ1-1, with D unresolved. V lost 3 bases, J lost 2 bases, and 13 bases lay in between. Germline CDR1 ENHRY, CDR2 SYGVKD. The CDR3 is 15 amino acids.

Only a few counts were recorded for this clonotype. The genes are TRBV9 and TRBJ2-1; 9 bases map to TRBD2. After removal of 4 bases from V and 2 bases from J, the junction contained 4 bases not matched to a gene. In germline, CDR1 is SGDLS, CDR2 YYNGEE. The CDR3 sequence is 15 residues long. Written as DNA, the CDR3 is TGTGCCAGCAGCTCAGCGGGGGGCGCCTACAATGAGCAGTTCTTC. This sequence encodes CASSSAGGAYNEQFF. The whole variable domain, remainder taken from reference TRBV9 and TRBJ2-1, is DSGVTQTPKHLITATGQRVTLRCSPRSGDLSVYWYQQSLDQGLQFLIQYYNGEERAKGNILERFSAQQFPDLHSELNLSSLELGDSALYFCASSSAGGAYNEQFFGPGTRLTVL.

The chain has TRBV12-3 or TRBV12-4 and TRBJ2-6, with a weak D call TRBD1 (6 bases). V was cut by 8 bases and J by 0 bases, with 17 bases left in between. The CDR3 extends over 17 amino acids. CDR3 residues: CASVKGHPDSGANVLTF. The CDR3 DNA is TGTGCCAGCGTCAAGGGACATCCAGACTCTGGGGCCAACGTCCTGACTTTC.

This clonotype showed up just a few times. The chain has TRBV27 and TRBJ2-3, with D possibly being TRBD1 or TRBD2 (5 bases each). The CDR3 is 19 residues long. Germline assignment: CDR1 MNHEY and CDR2 SMNVEV (reference sequence). V lost 5 bases and J 0 bases, leaving 24 bases between the germline ends. The CDR3 is CASSIFPRGPEQSTDTQYF. CDR3 bases: TGTGCCAGCAGTATTTTCCCGAGGGGACCCGAACAAAGCACAGATACGCAGTATTTT.

The DNA of the CDR3 is TGCGCCAGCAGCTTGGCTAGGACAGCAGGATCAGATACGCAGTATTTT. Residues: CASSLARTAGSDTQYF. The chain links TRBV5-1 to TRBJ2-3; a possible D gene is TRBD1 (6 bases). Trimming took off 0 bases at V and 4 bases at J, with 15 bases between the two ends. CDR1 is SGHRS and CDR2 is YFSETQ in the germline V gene. The CDR3 runs to 16 residues.

This clonotype was picked up a small number of times. The chain has TRBV4-1 and TRBJ2-7, with 7 bases matching TRBD2. The junction had 10 bases not matched to a gene; V was cut back by 1 base and J by 4 bases. There are 16 residues in the CDR3. Looked up from germline, CDR1 is MGHRA and CDR2 is YSYEKL. The DNA of the CDR3 is TGCGCCAGCAGCCAAGTGATTACGGGGGGAACATACGAGCAGTACTTC. Amino acid sequence: CASSQVITGGTYEQYF.

The V call is TRBV15, the J call TRBJ2-7, with 12 bases that match TRBD2. Germline V lookup: CDR1 LNHNV, CDR2 YYDKDF (reference sequence). CDR3 length: 18 residues. Trimming at V came to 4 bases and at J to 3 bases, leaving 13 bases not matched to a gene. As DNA, the CDR3 is TGTGCCACCAGCACCTCTAGCGGGAGGGCCTATCGGTACTACGAGCAGTACTTC. Its protein product is CATSTSSGRAYRYYEQYF.

This clonotype has more than one count but fewer than ten. V usage is TRBV7-3 and J usage is TRBJ2-7; D is possibly TRBD2 (5 bases). V was pared by 5 bases and J by 1 base, with 15 bases between. The CDR3 sequence is 15 residues long. Germline CDR1 is SGHTA and CDR2 is FQGTGA. For the CDR3, the DNA is TGTGCCAGCAGCCCTGTGGGCGGAGGTTCCTACGAGCAGTACTTC. It translates to CASSPVGGGSYEQYF.